This T cell receptor (beta chain) was obtained from a study of T cell responses to AZD1222 COVID-19 vaccine. This clone has just one count. Its antigen remains unknown. This same CDR3 is encoded by further DNA sequences in the sample. Sequencing used immunoSEQ multiplex PCR; TCRdb keeps in-frame clones, though not all of them. This sample has tens of thousands of clones; 70% to 90% occur once, and the top ten carry 3.9%. Findings and limits, study-wide: Clonal diversity was possibly underestimated, and white British individuals and females predominated among donors.

CDR1 is KGHSH, CDR2 LQKENI, per germline. The CDR3 runs 13 residues. The V end was cut by 3 bases, the J end by 0 bases, with 6 bases between. The chain has TRBV18 and TRBJ2-7; D ambiguous. Sequenced here: peripheral blood, sampled on day 0 of AZD1222 vaccination. This receptor was obtained from an adult in good health. DNA for the CDR3: TGTGCCAGCTCACCCCCCGGCTCCTACGAGCAGTACTTC. Its protein is CASSPPGSYEQYF.